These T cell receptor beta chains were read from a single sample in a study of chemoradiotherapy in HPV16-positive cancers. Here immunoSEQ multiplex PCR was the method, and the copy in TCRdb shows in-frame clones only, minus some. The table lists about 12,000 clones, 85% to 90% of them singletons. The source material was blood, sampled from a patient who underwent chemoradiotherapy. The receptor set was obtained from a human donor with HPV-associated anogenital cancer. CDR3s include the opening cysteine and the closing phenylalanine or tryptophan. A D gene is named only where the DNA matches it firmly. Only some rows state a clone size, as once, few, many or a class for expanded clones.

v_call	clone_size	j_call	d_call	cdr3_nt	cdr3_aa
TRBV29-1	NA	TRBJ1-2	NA	TGCAGCGTTGTTGGTCAGGGGAACTATGGCTACACCTTC	CSVVGQGNYGYTF
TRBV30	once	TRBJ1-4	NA	TGTGCCTGGAGTGTTGGTCAGGCTAATGAAAAACTGTTTTTT	CAWSVGQANEKLFF
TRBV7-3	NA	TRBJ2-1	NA	TGTGCCAGCAGCCCACAGGGAAGTGGTGAGCAGTTCTTC	CASSPQGSGEQFF
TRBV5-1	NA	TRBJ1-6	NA	TGCGCCAGCAGCTTGGACGGGGCCCCAGGGACTTCACCCCTCCACTTT	CASSLDGAPGTSPLHF
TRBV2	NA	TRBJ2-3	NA	TGTGCCAGCAGCCCCCCCAGGGGATACGGCACAGATACGCAGTATTTT	CASSPPRGYGTDTQYF
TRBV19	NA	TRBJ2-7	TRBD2	TGTGCCAGCTCAGCGGGACTAGCCTACGAGCAGTACTTC	CASSAGLAYEQYF
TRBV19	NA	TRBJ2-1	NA	TGTGCCAGTAGTATTCAGGCCAATGAGCAGTTCTTC	CASSIQANEQFF
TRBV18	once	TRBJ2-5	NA	TGTGCCAGCTCACCACGGGGAGAGACCCAGTACTTC	CASSPRGETQYF
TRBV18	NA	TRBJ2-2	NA	TGTGCCAGCTCACCAATAAACACCGGGGAGCTGTTTTTT	CASSPINTGELFF
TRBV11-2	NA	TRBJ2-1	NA	TGTGCCAGCAGCTTAGCCAGGGGCTCTCACAATGAGCAGTTCTTC	CASSLARGSHNEQFF
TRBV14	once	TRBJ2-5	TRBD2	TGTGCCAGCAGCCAAGAAGGAGGACTAGCGGGGGGTAAGGAGACCCAGTACTTC	CASSQEGGLAGGKETQYF
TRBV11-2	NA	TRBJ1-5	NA	TGTGCCAGCAGCTTAATGGGAGGGCAGGGTAGCAATCAGCCCCAGCATTTT	CASSLMGGQGSNQPQHF
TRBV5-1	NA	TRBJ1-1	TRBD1	TGCGCCAGCAGCCCCGGGACAGGTCTGACCGGGCGAACTGAAGCTTTCTTT	CASSPGTGLTGRTEAFF
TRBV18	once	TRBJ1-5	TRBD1	TGTGCCAGCTCACCCGGACAGGGGCGGATTCAGCCCCAGCATTTT	CASSPGQGRIQPQHF
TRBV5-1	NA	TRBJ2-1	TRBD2	TGCGCCAGCAGGCGGACTAGCGGGGGGTTCTACAATGAGCAGTTCTTC	CASRRTSGGFYNEQFF
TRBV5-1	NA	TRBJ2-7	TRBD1	TGCGCCAGCAGCCCGGGACAGGGAGTCTACGAGCAGTACTTC	CASSPGQGVYEQYF
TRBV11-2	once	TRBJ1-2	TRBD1	TGTGCCAGCAGCTCACCCAGGGGGCGCCAAGCTAGCTATGGCTACACCTTC	CASSSPRGRQASYGYTF
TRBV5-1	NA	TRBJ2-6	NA	TGCGCCAGCAGCGTCCGGGACCGAAGCTCTGGGGCCAACGTCCTGACTTTC	CASSVRDRSSGANVLTF
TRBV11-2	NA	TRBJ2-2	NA	TGTGCCAGCAGCTTAACTCCGTTAGGGGTCCAGAGGAACACCGGGGAGCTGTTTTTT	CASSLTPLGVQRNTGELFF
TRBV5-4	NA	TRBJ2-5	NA	TGTGCCAGCGGCCGGGACCGAAAAGAGACCCAGTACTTC	CASGRDRKETQYF
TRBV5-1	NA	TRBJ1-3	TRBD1	TGCGCCAGCAGCCTGACAGGGGCTGGAAACACCATATATTTT	CASSLTGAGNTIYF